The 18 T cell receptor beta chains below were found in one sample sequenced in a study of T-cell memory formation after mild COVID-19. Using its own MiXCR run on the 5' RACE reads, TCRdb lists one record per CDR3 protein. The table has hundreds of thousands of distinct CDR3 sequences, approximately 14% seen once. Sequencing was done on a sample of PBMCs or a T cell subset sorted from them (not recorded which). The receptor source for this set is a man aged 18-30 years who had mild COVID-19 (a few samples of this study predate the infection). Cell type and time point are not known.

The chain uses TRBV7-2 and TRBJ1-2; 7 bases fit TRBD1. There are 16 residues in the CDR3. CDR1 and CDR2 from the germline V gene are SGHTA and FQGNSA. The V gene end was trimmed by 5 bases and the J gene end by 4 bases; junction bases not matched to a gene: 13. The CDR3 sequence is CASSRVKTGVAYGYTF. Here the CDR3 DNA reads TGTGCCAGCAGCCGGGTGAAAACAGGGGTCGCCTATGGCTACACCTTC.

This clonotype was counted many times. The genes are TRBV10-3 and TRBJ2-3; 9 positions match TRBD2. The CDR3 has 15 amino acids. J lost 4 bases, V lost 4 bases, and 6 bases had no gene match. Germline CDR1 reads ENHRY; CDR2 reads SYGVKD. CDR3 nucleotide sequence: TGTGCCATCAGTGGTACTAGCGGGTCTCCAGATACGCAGTATTTT. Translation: CAISGTSGSPDTQYF.

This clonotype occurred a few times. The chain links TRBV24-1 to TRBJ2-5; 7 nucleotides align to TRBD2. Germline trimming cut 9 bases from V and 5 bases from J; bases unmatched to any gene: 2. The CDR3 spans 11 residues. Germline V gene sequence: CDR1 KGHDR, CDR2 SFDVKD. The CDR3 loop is CATGGGETQYF. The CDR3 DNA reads TGTGCCACCGGGGGGGGGGAGACCCAGTACTTC.

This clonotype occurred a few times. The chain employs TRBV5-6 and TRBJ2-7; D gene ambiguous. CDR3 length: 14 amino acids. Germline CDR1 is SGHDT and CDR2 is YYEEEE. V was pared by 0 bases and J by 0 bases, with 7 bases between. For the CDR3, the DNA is TGTGCCAGCAGCTTGGTAGGGATCTCCTACGAGCAGTACTTC. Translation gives CASSLVGISYEQYF.

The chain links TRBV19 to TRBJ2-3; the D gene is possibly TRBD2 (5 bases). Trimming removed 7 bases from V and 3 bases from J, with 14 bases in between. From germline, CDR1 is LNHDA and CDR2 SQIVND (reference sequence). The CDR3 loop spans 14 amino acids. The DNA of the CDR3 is TGTGCCAGTAACCCTAGCAGAGGGACAGATACGCAGTATTTT. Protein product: CASNPSRGTDTQYF.

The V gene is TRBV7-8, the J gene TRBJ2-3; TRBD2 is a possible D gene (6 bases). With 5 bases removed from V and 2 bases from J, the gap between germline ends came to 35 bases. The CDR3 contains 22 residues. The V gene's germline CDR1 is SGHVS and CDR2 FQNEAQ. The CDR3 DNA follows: TGTGCCAGCAGCCCTTATAGGATGCGGAACCGGGACTCCGCGAGATCCACAGATACGCAGTATTTT. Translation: CASSPYRMRNRDSARSTDTQYF. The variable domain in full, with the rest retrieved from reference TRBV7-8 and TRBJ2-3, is GAGVSQSPRYKVAKRGQDVALRCDPISGHVSLFWYQQALGQGPEFLTYFQNEAQLDKSGLPSDRFFAERPEGSVSTLKIQRTQQEDSAVYLCASSPYRMRNRDSARSTDTQYFGPGTRLTVL.

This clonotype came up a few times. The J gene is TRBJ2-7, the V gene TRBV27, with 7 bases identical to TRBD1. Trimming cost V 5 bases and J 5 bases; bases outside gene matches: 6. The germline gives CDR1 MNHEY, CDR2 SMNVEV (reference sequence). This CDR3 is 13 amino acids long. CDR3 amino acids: CASSLQTGHEQYV. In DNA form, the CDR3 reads TGTGCCAGCAGTCTCCAGACAGGGCACGAGCAGTACGTC.

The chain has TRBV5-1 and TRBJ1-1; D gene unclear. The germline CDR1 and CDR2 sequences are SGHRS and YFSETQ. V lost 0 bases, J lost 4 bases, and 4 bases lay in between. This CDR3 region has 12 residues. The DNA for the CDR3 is TGCGCCAGCAGCTTGGGGACCACTGAAGCTTTCTTT. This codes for CASSLGTTEAFF.

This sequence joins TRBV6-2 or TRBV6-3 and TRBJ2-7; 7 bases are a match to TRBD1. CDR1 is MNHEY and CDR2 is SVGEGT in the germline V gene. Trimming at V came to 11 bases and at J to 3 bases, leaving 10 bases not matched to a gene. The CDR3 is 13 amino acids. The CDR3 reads CASGAGGFYEQYV. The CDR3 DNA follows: TGTGCCTCCGGGGCAGGGGGATTCTACGAGCAGTACGTC.

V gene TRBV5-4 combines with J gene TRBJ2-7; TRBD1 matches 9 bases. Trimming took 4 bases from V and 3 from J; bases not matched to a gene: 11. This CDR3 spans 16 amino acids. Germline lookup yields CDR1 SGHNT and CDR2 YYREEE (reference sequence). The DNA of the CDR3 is TGTGCCAGCAGCCCGTATCGGGACAGGGTATACTACGAGCAGTACTTC. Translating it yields CASSPYRDRVYYEQYF.

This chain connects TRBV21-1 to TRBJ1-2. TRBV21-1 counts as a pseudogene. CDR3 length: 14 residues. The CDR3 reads CASSKEHPFYGYTF. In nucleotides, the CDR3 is TGTGCCAGCAGCAAAGAACATCCATTCTATGGCTACACCTTC.

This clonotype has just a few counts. The CDR3 region has the DNA TGTGCCAGCAGCTTGGCCCCAGCGGGGGGGCCGGAGACCCAGTACTTC. Protein: CASSLAPAGGPETQYF. The chain is built from TRBV5-5 and TRBJ2-5, with 10 bases matching TRBD2. CDR3 length equals 16 residues. After removal of 0 bases from V and 5 bases from J, the junction contained 7 bases not matched to a gene. Germline V gene lookup returns CDR1 SGHKS and CDR2 YYEKEE (reference sequence).

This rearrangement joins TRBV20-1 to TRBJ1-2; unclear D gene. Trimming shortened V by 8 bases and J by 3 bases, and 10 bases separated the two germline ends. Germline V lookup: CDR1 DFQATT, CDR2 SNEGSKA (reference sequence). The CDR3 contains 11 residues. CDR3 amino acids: CSSWQDYGYTF. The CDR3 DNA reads TGCAGTTCCTGGCAGGACTATGGCTACACCTTC.

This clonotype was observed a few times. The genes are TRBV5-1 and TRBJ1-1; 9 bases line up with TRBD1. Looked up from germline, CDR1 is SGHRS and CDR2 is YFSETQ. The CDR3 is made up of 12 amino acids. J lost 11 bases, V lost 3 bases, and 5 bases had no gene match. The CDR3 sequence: CASSYGQGSAFF. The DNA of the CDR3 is TGCGCCAGCAGCTATGGACAGGGGAGCGCTTTCTTT. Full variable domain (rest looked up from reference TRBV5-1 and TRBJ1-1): KAGVTQTPRYLIKTRGQQVTLSCSPISGHRSVSWYQQTPGQGLQFLFEYFSETQRNKGNFPGRFSGRQFSNSRSEMNVSTLELGDSALYLCASSYGQGSAFFGQGTRLTVV.

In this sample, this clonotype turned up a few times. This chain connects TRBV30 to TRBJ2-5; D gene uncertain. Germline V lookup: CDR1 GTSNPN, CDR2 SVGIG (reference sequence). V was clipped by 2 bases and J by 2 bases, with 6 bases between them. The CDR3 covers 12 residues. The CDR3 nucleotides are TGTGCCTGGAGTATAGGGCAAGAGACCCAGTACTTC. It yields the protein CAWSIGQETQYF.

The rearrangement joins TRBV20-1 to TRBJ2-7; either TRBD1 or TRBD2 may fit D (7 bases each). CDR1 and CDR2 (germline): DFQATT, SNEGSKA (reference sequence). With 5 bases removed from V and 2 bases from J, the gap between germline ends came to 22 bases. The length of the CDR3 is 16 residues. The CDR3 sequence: CSAAPPQGGDPYEQYF. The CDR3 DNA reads TGCAGTGCTGCCCCCCCCCAGGGGGGGGATCCCTACGAGCAGTACTTC.

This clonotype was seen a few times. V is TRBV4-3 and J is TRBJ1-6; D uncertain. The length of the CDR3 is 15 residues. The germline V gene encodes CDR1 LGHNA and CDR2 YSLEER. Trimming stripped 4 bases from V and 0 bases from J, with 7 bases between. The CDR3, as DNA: TGCGCCAGCAGCCGACAAAACTCCTATAATTCACCCCTCCACTTT. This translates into CASSRQNSYNSPLHF.

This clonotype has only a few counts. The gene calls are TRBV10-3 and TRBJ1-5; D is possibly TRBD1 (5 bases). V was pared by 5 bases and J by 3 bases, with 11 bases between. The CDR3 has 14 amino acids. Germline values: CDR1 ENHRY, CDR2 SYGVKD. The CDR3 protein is CAISHSGLNQPQHF. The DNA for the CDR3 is TGTGCCATCAGTCATTCGGGGCTCAATCAGCCCCAGCATTTT.